The 7 T cell receptor beta chains given below trace back to one sample, sequenced in a study of cytomegalovirus exposure and HLA in healthy donors. The PCR was carried out with 60 Vbeta primers and 13 Jbeta primers. Clones were sequenced by immunoSEQ multiplex PCR, and TCRdb holds only the in-frame ones, with some missing. The sample includes about 180,000 clones, roughly 80% of them seen just once. Material for sequencing was PBMCs. All receptors derive from a man in his thirties or forties in good health and CMV-seronegative.

The chain is built from TRBV18 and TRBJ1-4, with 9 bases identical to TRBD1. Per germline, CDR1 KGHSH and CDR2 LQKENI. Germline trimming cut 4 bases from V and 8 bases from J; bases unmatched to any gene: 8. CDR3 length: 15 amino acids. The CDR3 DNA reads as TGTGCCAGCTCACAAGGGACAGGGAATACGGAAAAACTGTTTTTT. It specifies CASSQGTGNTEKLFF.

As for this clone: The same CDR3 can be traced to other DNA sequences in this sample. The CDR3 is CAWRVLFGGGAITDTQYF. In nucleotides, the CDR3 is TGTGCCTGGAGGGTCTTATTTGGCGGGGGGGCTATAACAGATACGCAGTATTTT. This chain joins TRBV30 and TRBJ2-3; 9 bases match TRBD2. This CDR3 contains 18 residues. Germline CDR1 and CDR2: GTSNPN and SVGIG (reference sequence). Trimming at V came to 3 bases and at J to 3 bases, leaving 16 bases not matched to a gene.

The chain joins TRBV9 to TRBJ2-5, with a tentative D call TRBD2 (7 bases). Germline V gene data show CDR1 as SGDLS and CDR2 as YYNGEE. V lost 0 bases to trimming and J lost 5 bases, with 14 bases between them. The CDR3 contains 15 residues. The CDR3, as DNA: TGTGCCAGCAGCGTAGAGGGGGGGCTCCTGGAGACCCAGTACTTC. Protein product: CASSVEGGLLETQYF.

The V gene is TRBV7-3, the J gene TRBJ2-1, with D perhaps TRBD1 (6 bases). The germline CDR1 and CDR2 sequences are SGHTA and FQGTGA. V was clipped by 1 base and J by 5 bases, with 12 bases between them. This CDR3 region has 15 residues. CDR3 loop: CASSLNRALNNEQFF. CDR3 nucleotide sequence: TGTGCCAGCAGCTTAAACAGGGCTCTAAACAATGAGCAGTTCTTC.

The chain uses TRBV9 and TRBJ1-4, with 8 bases fitting TRBD1. This CDR3 region has 15 residues. The V segment lost 4 bases and the J segment 7 bases; nucleotides outside the gene matches: 9. Looked up from germline, CDR1 is SGDLS and CDR2 is YYNGEE. CDR3 bases: TGTGCCAGCAGCCCTAGACAGGGGACGGGTGAAAAACTGTTTTTT. This translates into CASSPRQGTGEKLFF.

This sequence joins TRBV5-5 and TRBJ1-5; 8 bases map to TRBD1. Germline CDR1 SGHKS, CDR2 YYEKEE (reference sequence). This CDR3 is 15 amino acids long. The junction had 9 bases not matched to a gene; V was cut back by 5 bases and J by 5 bases. The chain's CDR3 is CASSRTGGGDQPQHF. CDR3 in DNA: TGTGCCAGCAGTCGAACAGGGGGGGGTGATCAGCCCCAGCATTTT.

V and J are TRBV6-1 and TRBJ1-5, with a weak D call TRBD1 (5 bases). V dropped 7 bases and J dropped 2 bases, with 6 bases sitting between them. Germline assignment: CDR1 MNHNS and CDR2 SASEGT. The CDR3 runs 12 residues. CDR3: CASTTGNQPQHF. The DNA of the CDR3 is TGTGCCAGCACGACAGGCAATCAGCCCCAGCATTTT.